This TCR beta chain was captured by sequencing in a study of spatial heterogeneity in lung cancer. Study overall: Alpha-chain sequences were detected in numbers that were consistently lower than beta-chain sequences.

Time point: sample taken at primary tumor resection. Whole RNA, which was extracted from tumor, nontumor lung tissue or frozen PBMC, was sequenced without any cell sorting. The donor group consisted of 72 patients who had untreated, early-stage non-small cell lung cancer. Unique molecular identifiers, one per molecule, were present on every TCR cDNA molecule. TCRdb re-derived calls from the 5' RACE reads in MiXCR, one entry per CDR3 protein. The sample includes approximately 40,000 distinct CDR3 sequences, approximately 6.9% of them seen just once. This clonotype was seen only a few times. Germline CDR1 reads SGHRS; CDR2 reads YFSETQ. V dropped 7 bases and J dropped 5 bases, with 15 bases sitting between them. The CDR3 runs to 13 residues.

This sequence originates from a female donor with early-stage non-small cell lung cancer. This chain links TRBV5-1 with TRBJ2-5, with a tentative D call TRBD2 (6 bases). Material: PBMCs, obtained at surgery. The CDR3: CASQRGNAETQYF. In DNA form, the CDR3 reads TGCGCCAGCCAACGGGGGAACGCGGAGACCCAGTACTTC.